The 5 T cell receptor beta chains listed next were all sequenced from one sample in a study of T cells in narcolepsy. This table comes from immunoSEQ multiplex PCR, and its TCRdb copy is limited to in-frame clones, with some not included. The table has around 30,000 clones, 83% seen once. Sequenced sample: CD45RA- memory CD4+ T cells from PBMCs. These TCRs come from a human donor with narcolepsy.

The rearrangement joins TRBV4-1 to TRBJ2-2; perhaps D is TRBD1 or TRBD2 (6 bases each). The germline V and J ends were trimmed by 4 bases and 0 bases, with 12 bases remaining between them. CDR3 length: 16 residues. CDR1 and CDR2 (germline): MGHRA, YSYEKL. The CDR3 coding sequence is TGCGCCAGCAGCCCTCTAGGGGGGTCGAACACCGGGGAGCTGTTTTTT. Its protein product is CASSPLGGSNTGELFF.

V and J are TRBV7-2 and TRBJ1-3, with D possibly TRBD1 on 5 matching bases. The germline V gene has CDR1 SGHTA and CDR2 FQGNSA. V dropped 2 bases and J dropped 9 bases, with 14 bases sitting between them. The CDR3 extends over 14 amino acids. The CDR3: CASSLRGHFGTIYF. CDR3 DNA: TGTGCCAGCAGCTTAAGAGGACACTTCGGCACCATATATTTT.

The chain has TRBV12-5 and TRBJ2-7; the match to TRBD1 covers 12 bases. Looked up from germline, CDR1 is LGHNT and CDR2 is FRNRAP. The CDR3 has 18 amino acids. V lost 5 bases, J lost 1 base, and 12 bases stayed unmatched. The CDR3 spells CASGPSRDRGLPSYEQYF. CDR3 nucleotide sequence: TGTGCTAGTGGTCCGTCACGGGACAGGGGGCTTCCTTCCTACGAGCAGTACTTC.

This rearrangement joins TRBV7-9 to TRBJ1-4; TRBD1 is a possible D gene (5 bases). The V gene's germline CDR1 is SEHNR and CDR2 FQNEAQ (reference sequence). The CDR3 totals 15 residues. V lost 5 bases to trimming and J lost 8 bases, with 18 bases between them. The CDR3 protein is CASSTSTAGGEKLFF. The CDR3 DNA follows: TGTGCCAGCAGCACCTCGACAGCGGGAGGAGAAAAACTGTTTTTT. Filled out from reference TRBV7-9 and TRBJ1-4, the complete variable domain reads DTGVSQNPRHKITKRGQNVTFRCDPISEHNRLYWYRQTLGQGPEFLTYFQNEAQLEKSRLLSDRFSAERPKGSFSTLEIQRTEQGDSAMYLCASSTSTAGGEKLFFGSGTQLSVL.

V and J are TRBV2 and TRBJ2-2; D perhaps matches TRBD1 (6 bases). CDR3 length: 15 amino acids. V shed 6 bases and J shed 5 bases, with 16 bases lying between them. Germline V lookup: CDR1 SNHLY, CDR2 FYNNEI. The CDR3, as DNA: TGTGCCAGCAGGCGCGAAGGGGGACGGACCGGGGAGCTGTTTTTT. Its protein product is CASRREGGRTGELFF.